This T cell receptor beta chain was identified during a study of shared clonotypes between healthy human individuals. Method: immunoSEQ multiplex PCR; TCRdb's copy keeps in-frame clones and lacks some. The sample has some 1,600,000 clones, 95% to 99% seen once. General study findings and limits: A few donors showed sharing of about 4.6% of naive CD4 clonotypes.

A note on this clone: Its specificity is unknown.

CDR1 MGHDK and CDR2 SYGVNS come from the germline V gene. CDR3 size: 15 residues. V gave up 4 bases and J gave up 2 bases; unmatched junction bases: 4. This sequence was found in a man aged 25-40 years in good health. The chain links TRBV25-1 to TRBJ2-5, with 10 nucleotides matching TRBD1. Sequenced: naive CD4+ T cells sorted from blood. Noted subset: CD45RA+ positively selected. CDR3 amino acids: CASSGPGQGQETQYF. The DNA for the CDR3 is TGTGCCAGCAGTGGGCCGGGACAGGGGCAAGAGACCCAGTACTTC.